This passage covers 32 T cell receptor beta chains from one sample sequenced in a study of OX40 agonist ivuxolimab in advanced cancers. Receptor libraries were prepared by the immunoSEQ multiplex PCR assay. What TCRdb holds here is the immuneACCESS table cut down to in-frame rearrangements. Part of the clones is not present; checked against another copy, under half of the missing clones reflect an unresolved V gene, and the others are unexplained. For this sample the table gives 45,000 to 65,000 clones, of which approximately 87% were detected only once. Less than 2% of the sample comes from the top ten. This sample comprised CD4+ or CD8+ T cells sorted from blood, obtained in a trial of the OX40 agonist ivuxolimab. The receptors were gathered from an adult with an advanced solid tumor such as melanoma, head and neck, liver or kidney cancer.

V and J are TRBV28 and TRBJ1-5; D is ambiguous. The ends were cut back, 6 bases at V and 9 bases at J, with 12 bases in the middle. The V gene's germline CDR1 is MDHEN and CDR2 SYDVKM. The CDR3 is 12 residues long. CDR3 region: CASSSLQVPQHF. The CDR3 nucleotides read TGTGCCAGCAGCTCACTTCAGGTGCCCCAGCATTTT.

V gene TRBV6-5 combines with J gene TRBJ1-2; TRBD1 aligns across 8 bases. The CDR3 is 14 amino acids. Germline assignment: CDR1 MNHEY and CDR2 SVGAGI. The trim removed 4 bases at V and 3 bases at J, leaving 4 bases unmatched. The CDR3 coding sequence is TGTGCCAGCAGTTGGGGACAGGCCGACTATGGCTACACCTTC. Translation: CASSWGQADYGYTF.

The chain employs TRBV5-4 and TRBJ2-5; D not resolved. The V end lost 1 base, the J end lost 5 bases, and 3 bases lay between the germline ends. The CDR3 contains 11 residues. Germline V gene lookup returns CDR1 SGHNT and CDR2 YYREEE (reference sequence). DNA for the CDR3: TGTGCCAGCAGCTTGCTGGAGACCCAGTACTTC. The encoded protein is CASSLLETQYF. Full variable domain (missing parts from reference TRBV5-4 and TRBJ2-5): ETGVTQSPTHLIKTRGQQVTLRCSSQSGHNTVSWYQQALGQGPQFIFQYYREEENGRGNFPPRFSGLQFPNYSSELNVNALELDDSALYLCASSLLETQYFGPGTRLLVL.

In nucleotides, the CDR3 is TGTGCCAGCAGCTTTAACTCGGACTACGAGCAGTACTTC. The encoded protein is CASSFNSDYEQYF. V gene TRBV7-2 combines with J gene TRBJ2-7; D remains unclear. CDR3 size: 13 residues. Germline V lookup: CDR1 SGHTA, CDR2 FQGNSA. The V gene lost 3 bases and the J gene lost 3 bases, with 9 bases spanning the gap.

The V and J genes are TRBV29-1 and TRBJ2-7, with D hard to call. This CDR3 has 17 residues. Germline values: CDR1 SQVTM, CDR2 ANQGSEA. V shed 7 bases and J shed 0 bases, with 25 bases lying between them. The CDR3 is CSARRPTGVGFSYEQYF. The DNA of the CDR3 is TGCAGCGCCCGAAGACCTACTGGAGTAGGTTTCTCCTACGAGCAGTACTTC.

CDR3 region: CASSLGYEQYF. The CDR3 nucleotides are TGCGCCAGCAGCTTGGGCTACGAGCAGTACTTC. The gene calls are TRBV5-1 and TRBJ2-7, with no clear D. With 0 bases removed from V and 3 bases from J, the gap between germline ends came to 1 base. Germline values: CDR1 SGHRS, CDR2 YFSETQ. The CDR3 contains 11 residues.

In DNA form, the CDR3 reads TGTGCCAGCAGCCAAGATCCCAAGTGGCGGGGGGCTTACAATGAGCAGTTCTTC. This encodes CASSQDPKWRGAYNEQFF. The chain joins TRBV4-2 to TRBJ2-1; 8 bases are shared with TRBD2. Germline lookup yields CDR1 LGHNA and CDR2 YNFKEQ. Germline trimming cut 0 bases from V and 4 bases from J; bases unmatched to any gene: 11. CDR3 length: 18 amino acids.

The gene calls are TRBV28 and TRBJ1-2; D perhaps matches TRBD1 (5 bases). Trimming cost V 0 bases and J 6 bases, with 11 bases left between them. The CDR3 has 14 residues. Germline lookup yields CDR1 MDHEN and CDR2 SYDVKM. As DNA, the CDR3 is TGTGCCAGCAGTTTATGGCAGGGAACGGATGGCTACACCTTC. Translated, it gives CASSLWQGTDGYTF.

This chain uses TRBV28 with TRBJ2-7; D uncertain. The germline gives CDR1 MDHEN, CDR2 SYDVKM. CDR3 length: 12 amino acids. The V end was cut by 5 bases, the J end by 2 bases, with 7 bases between. The CDR3 region is CASSISAYEQYF. Here the CDR3 DNA reads TGTGCCAGCAGTATATCCGCCTACGAGCAGTACTTC.

This chain links TRBV7-8 with TRBJ1-1, with TRBD1 identical over 10 bases. The CDR3 consists of 15 residues. Per germline, CDR1 SGHVS and CDR2 FQNEAQ. V trimming: 5 bases; J trimming: 2 bases; junction bases outside the gene matches: 5. The CDR3 nucleotides read TGTGCCAGCAGCCGAGGGGACAGGGGAAACACTGAAGCTTTCTTT. Its translation is CASSRGDRGNTEAFF.

This chain connects TRBV10-3 to TRBJ1-5; D perhaps matches TRBD1 (6 bases). Looked up from germline, CDR1 is ENHRY and CDR2 is SYGVKD. This CDR3 is built from 14 residues. V gave up 10 bases and J gave up 0 bases, with 13 bases separating them. CDR3 nucleotide sequence: TGTGCCACTGCCGGACAGAATAGCAATCAGCCCCAGCATTTT. This codes for CATAGQNSNQPQHF.

The chain uses TRBV5-1 and TRBJ2-3; tentative D call: TRBD1 (5 bases). The CDR3 is 14 residues long. Germline V gene sequence: CDR1 SGHRS, CDR2 YFSETQ. V dropped 4 bases and J dropped 2 bases, with 11 bases sitting between them. The CDR3, as DNA: TGCGCCAGCAGCGTGGTGGACACCACAGATACGCAGTATTTT. As protein: CASSVVDTTDTQYF.

The chain is built from TRBV7-2 and TRBJ2-5, with D possibly matching TRBD1 (6 bases). Between the trimmed V and J ends, which lost 1 base and 2 bases, there was a span of 8 bases. CDR1 is SGHTA, CDR2 FQGNSA, per germline. There are 14 residues in the CDR3. CDR3: CASSLGTVQETQYF. CDR3 nucleotide sequence: TGTGCCAGCAGCTTAGGGACAGTACAAGAGACCCAGTACTTC.

The chain carries TRBV27 and TRBJ1-2; the D gene is possibly TRBD1 (5 bases). Germline CDR1 is MNHEY and CDR2 is SMNVEV (reference sequence). There are 14 residues in the CDR3. V dropped 0 bases and J dropped 8 bases, with 13 bases sitting between them. CDR3 coding DNA: TGTGCCAGCAGTTTATCGGGACGAACTAACGGCTACACCTTC. Translated: CASSLSGRTNGYTF.

The CDR3 protein is CASSSPGGGETQYF. Here the CDR3 DNA reads TGCGCCAGCAGCTCCCCCGGAGGGGGGGAGACCCAGTACTTC. This chain connects TRBV5-1 to TRBJ2-5, with D possibly called TRBD1 or TRBD2 (6 bases each). CDR1 and CDR2 from the germline V gene are SGHRS and YFSETQ. Trimming removed 3 bases at V and 5 bases at J, with 14 bases between. The CDR3 extends over 14 amino acids.

This clone has a handful of counts. This chain joins TRBV4-3 and TRBJ1-3; D call uncertain. The germline gives CDR1 LGHNA, CDR2 YSLEER. Trimming pared 0 bases from V and 0 bases from J, leaving 9 bases between. There are 16 residues in the CDR3. The CDR3, as DNA: TGCGCCAGCAGCCAAGAGAATACAGTCTCTGGAAACACCATATATTTT. It yields the protein CASSQENTVSGNTIYF.

This chain links TRBV7-2 with TRBJ1-6; D unclear. Germline V lookup: CDR1 SGHTA, CDR2 FQGNSA. The CDR3 spans 13 residues. V lost 5 bases and J 5 bases, leaving 7 bases between the germline ends. Here the CDR3 DNA reads TGTGCCAGCAGCATGGGCAATAATTCACCCCTCCACTTT. It encodes CASSMGNNSPLHF.

The chain couples TRBV28 to TRBJ1-4; no clear D gene. CDR3 size: 18 residues. The V gene's germline CDR1 is MDHEN and CDR2 SYDVKM. V was clipped by 7 bases and J by 3 bases, with 24 bases between them. CDR3 in DNA: TGTGCCAGCAATCCATGGGGAGACTCGAGGGTTGCTAATGAAAAACTGTTTTTT. Translating gives CASNPWGDSRVANEKLFF.

The chain combines TRBV7-2 with TRBJ2-3; 8 bases match TRBD2. V trimming: 6 bases; J trimming: 4 bases; junction bases outside the gene matches: 3. The CDR3 has 13 residues. The V gene's germline CDR1 is SGHTA and CDR2 FQGNSA. CDR3 sequence (DNA): TGTGCCAGCAGTCGGGGGGGCGCAGATACGCAGTATTTT. Encoded protein: CASSRGGADTQYF. Together with reference TRBV7-2 and TRBJ2-3, the CDR3 gives the full variable domain: GAGVSQSPSNKVTEKGKDVELRCDPISGHTALYWYRQSLGQGLEFLIYFQGNSAPDKSGLPSDRFSAERTGGSVSTLTIQRTQQEDSAVYLCASSRGGADTQYFGPGTRLTVL.

The chain couples TRBV18 to TRBJ1-3; D unclear. Deletions cut 4 bases from V and 3 bases from J, with 13 bases between. CDR3 length: 15 amino acids. The germline CDR1 and CDR2 sequences are KGHSH and LQKENI. The CDR3, as DNA: TGTGCCAGCTCACTTCCCGTCAGGCTTGGAAACACCATATATTTT. Translation gives CASSLPVRLGNTIYF.

The V call is TRBV2, the J call TRBJ1-1; 7 bases align to TRBD1. The CDR3 runs 14 residues. From germline, CDR1 is SNHLY and CDR2 FYNNEI. V shed 6 bases, J shed 5 bases, and the junction held 9 bases outside the gene matches. The CDR3 DNA follows: TGTGCCAGCAGGGGTGACAGGGTCGGAACTGAAGCTTTCTTT. It encodes CASRGDRVGTEAFF.

This sequence joins TRBV7-9 and TRBJ2-5, with no clear D. The germline V gene encodes CDR1 SEHNR and CDR2 FQNEAQ (reference sequence). Deletions cut 4 bases from V and 5 bases from J, with 5 bases between. The CDR3 runs to 11 residues. CDR3 sequence: CASSSRETQYF. CDR3 nucleotides: TGTGCCAGCAGCTCGAGGGAGACCCAGTACTTC.

The CDR3 region is CASRLGGSRGTDTQYF. The CDR3 DNA sequence: TGTGCCAGCAGGCTAGGGGGGAGTAGGGGCACAGATACGCAGTATTTT. The chain uses TRBV27 and TRBJ2-3, with D perhaps given as TRBD1 or TRBD2 (6 bases each). Germline V gene lookup returns CDR1 MNHEY and CDR2 SMNVEV (reference sequence). This CDR3 spans 16 amino acids. Trimming took off 6 bases at V and 1 base at J, with 17 bases between the two ends.

In its sample, this clone was seen once. The chain uses TRBV7-9 and TRBJ1-2; 8 bases fit TRBD1. Germline V lookup: CDR1 SEHNR, CDR2 FQNEAQ (reference sequence). V dropped 9 bases and J dropped 4; count of bases not matched to a gene: 10. The CDR3 contains 14 residues. CDR3 amino acids: CASRYGTGAYGYTF. The CDR3 nucleotides read TGTGCCAGTAGGTACGGGACAGGAGCCTATGGCTACACCTTC.

In this sample, this clone turned up once. J is TRBJ2-3 and V is TRBV7-8; TRBD2 aligns across 7 bases. V trimming: 8 bases; J trimming: 5 bases; junction bases outside the gene matches: 4. The germline gives CDR1 SGHVS, CDR2 FQNEAQ. The CDR3 is made up of 12 amino acids. CDR3 protein: CASFGGGDTQYF. CDR3 coding DNA: TGTGCCAGCTTTGGGGGGGGAGATACGCAGTATTTT.

The chain employs TRBV2 and TRBJ2-1, with a tentative D call TRBD2 (7 bases). Germline CDR1 SNHLY, CDR2 FYNNEI. This CDR3 region has 15 residues. Trimming removed 3 bases at V and 7 bases at J, with 16 bases between. Here the CDR3 DNA reads TGTGCCAGCAGTGAGGAGGGGGGGCCCGGGAATGAGCAGTTCTTC. Protein sequence: CASSEEGGPGNEQFF. The entire variable domain, with the rest obtained from reference TRBV2 and TRBJ2-1, is as follows: EPEVTQTPSHQVTQMGQEVILRCVPISNHLYFYWYRQILGQKVEFLVSFYNNEISEKSEIFDDQFSVERPDGSNFTLKIRSTKLEDSAMYFCASSEEGGPGNEQFFGPGTRLTVL.

The rearrangement joins TRBV28 to TRBJ2-3; TRBD2 matches at 15 bases. The CDR3 runs to 15 residues. Looked up from germline, CDR1 is MDHEN and CDR2 is SYDVKM. Losses at the gene ends were 5 bases for V and 6 bases for J; bases not matched to a gene: 3. In DNA, the CDR3 is TGTGCCAGCAGTACAGGGACTAGCGGGAGGGATACGCAGTATTTT. Translation: CASSTGTSGRDTQYF.

The chain links TRBV4-2 to TRBJ2-7; D is unresolved. This CDR3 comprises 15 residues. V shed 1 base and J shed 5 bases, with 15 bases lying between them. From germline, CDR1 is LGHNA and CDR2 YNFKEQ. CDR3 region: CASSQAGEGANEQYF. CDR3 nucleotide sequence: TGTGCCAGCAGCCAAGCGGGCGAAGGAGCGAACGAGCAGTACTTC.

The chain uses TRBV30 and TRBJ2-7; perhaps TRBD2 as D (5 bases). V was pared by 6 bases and J by 4 bases, with 22 bases between. The CDR3 is 15 residues long. Germline V gene sequence: CDR1 GTSNPN, CDR2 SVGIG (reference sequence). DNA of the CDR3: TGTGCCTGCTCCCCGCTCAGGAGGTGGTCGTACGAGCAGTACGTC. Residues: CACSPLRRWSYEQYV.

The chain combines TRBV7-2 with TRBJ1-2; possible D gene TRBD1, 6 bases. Between the trimmed V and J ends, which lost 6 bases and 4 bases, there was a span of 27 bases. Germline V gives CDR1 SGHTA, CDR2 FQGNSA. The CDR3 has 18 residues. The CDR3 region is CASSQTTGSWDLVYGYTF. CDR3 nucleotides: TGTGCCAGCAGTCAAACCACAGGGAGCTGGGATCTAGTCTATGGCTACACCTTC.

In this sample, this clone turned up a few times. This chain's CDR3 is CASSGRVNSPLHF. The CDR3 DNA reads as TGTGCCAGCAGTGGCAGGGTCAATTCACCCCTCCACTTT. V and J are TRBV28 and TRBJ1-6; D may be TRBD1 (5 bases). Germline V gives CDR1 MDHEN, CDR2 SYDVKM. This CDR3 comprises 13 residues. Trimming removed 5 bases from V and 7 bases from J, with 9 bases in between.

The chain carries TRBV28 and TRBJ1-5, with a tentative D call TRBD1 (6 bases). Germline-derived CDR1 and CDR2 are MDHEN and SYDVKM. The CDR3 runs 15 residues. V was shortened by 6 bases and J by 3 bases, with 15 bases between the two germline ends. The CDR3 DNA reads TGTGCCAGCAGAGGTCGGTCAGGGGACAATCAGCCCCAGCATTTT. Translated, it gives CASRGRSGDNQPQHF.